The present TCR beta chain was sequenced within a study of shared clonotypes between healthy human individuals. Background on the study: Three plates each covered CD4 naive and memory; CD8 naive two, CD8 memory one. Study results and caveats: Compared with clonotypes that all four donors shared, non-shared clonotypes had lower generation probabilities.

Trimming took off 5 bases at V and 6 bases at J, with 16 bases between the two ends. CDR3 length equals 15 residues. Germline lookup yields CDR1 LNHDA and CDR2 SQIVND (reference sequence). TCRdb keeps only in-frame clones here, not all; method: immunoSEQ multiplex PCR. Of about 1.5 million clones in the sample, approximately 98% were seen once. Turning to this clone: Its target is unknown.

V and J are TRBV19 and TRBJ1-4; no definite D call. The receptor was derived from a man aged 25 to 45 in good health. Sequenced: naive CD4+ T cells sorted from blood. Subset given: CD45RA+ positively selected. The CDR3 loop is CASSPRGIGHEKLFF. CDR3 DNA: TGTGCCAGTAGTCCCCGAGGGATCGGTCATGAAAAACTGTTTTTT. Looking up the rest from reference TRBV19 and TRBJ1-4 gives the full variable domain: DGGITQSPKYLFRKEGQNVTLSCEQNLNHDAMYWYRQDPGQGLRLIYYSQIVNDFQKGDIAEGYSVSREKKESFPLTVTSAQKNPTAFYLCASSPRGIGHEKLFFGSGTQLSVL.